Listed here are 3 T cell receptor beta chains from one sample, sequenced in a study of T cell responses to AZD1222 COVID-19 vaccine. TCRdb keeps only in-frame clones here, not all; method: immunoSEQ multiplex PCR. The sample comprises more than 150,000 clones, over 80% of which are singletons, and roughly 6% rests with the top ten. The input for sequencing was peripheral blood, taken on day 0 of AZD1222 vaccination. The receptors derive from an adult in good health.

J is TRBJ1-2 and V is TRBV6-5; D unresolved. The germline gives CDR1 MNHEY, CDR2 SVGAGI. Trimming took off 6 bases at V and 7 bases at J, with 9 bases between the two ends. The CDR3 spans 11 residues. CDR3 sequence (DNA): TGTGCCAGCAGCCCGGGGAGTGGCTACACCTTC. This codes for CASSPGSGYTF.

The rearrangement links TRBV6-5 to TRBJ2-1; D could derive from TRBD1 or TRBD2 (5 bases each). This CDR3 is built from 14 residues. V dropped 5 bases and J dropped 5 bases, with 13 bases sitting between them. Germline assignment: CDR1 MNHEY and CDR2 SVGAGI. CDR3 loop: CASSREGRNNEQFF. The CDR3 DNA reads TGTGCCAGCAGTCGCGAGGGACGGAACAATGAGCAGTTCTTC.

The genes are TRBV6-5 and TRBJ2-5; 7 nucleotides agree with TRBD1. Trimming at V came to 6 bases and at J to 1 base, leaving 5 bases not matched to a gene. This CDR3 contains 14 residues. From germline, CDR1 is MNHEY and CDR2 SVGAGI. CDR3: CASSRTGVQETQYF. The DNA for the CDR3 is TGTGCCAGCAGCCGGACAGGAGTCCAAGAGACCCAGTACTTC.